The 4 T cell receptor beta chains in this list originate from one sample, sequenced in a study of blood T cells in healthy people across ages. Then a second PCR, running about 6 to 11 cycles, was carried out with a sample-barcoded 5' primer and a J-beta primer mix. TCRdb independently ran MiXCR on the 5' RACE reads; one entry per CDR3 protein. The data contain 1.5 million to 1.9 million distinct CDR3 sequences, around 40% of them singletons. Sequenced: blood. Receptors were obtained from a young woman in good health.

This sequence joins TRBV7-2 and TRBJ2-2; the match to TRBD2 covers 9 bases. V was clipped by 6 bases and J by 3 bases; unmatched bases: 8. The CDR3 spans 16 residues. CDR1 and CDR2 (germline): SGHTA, FQGNSA. The CDR3 loop reads CASSWSGGSDTGELFF. CDR3 in DNA: TGTGCCAGCAGTTGGAGCGGGGGGTCCGACACCGGGGAGCTGTTTTTT.

The chain links TRBV6-2 or TRBV6-3 to TRBJ1-5, with 10 positions matching TRBD1. V dropped 4 bases and J dropped 6; count of bases not matched to a gene: 9. The CDR3 contains 16 residues. Germline-derived CDR1 and CDR2 are MNHEY and SVGEGT. CDR3 sequence: CASSLRDRGYGQPQHF. CDR3 DNA: TGTGCCAGCAGTTTGCGGGACAGGGGATACGGTCAGCCCCAGCATTTT.

The gene calls are TRBV20-1 and TRBJ1-4; 7 positions agree with TRBD1. The CDR3 covers 17 residues. V trimming: 4 bases; J trimming: 0 bases; junction bases outside the gene matches: 11. The germline CDR1 and CDR2 sequences are DFQATT and SNEGSKA (reference sequence). The CDR3, as DNA: TGCAGTGCTAAGAATTTATGGCAGGGGGCAACTAATGAAAAACTGTTTTTT. Translation gives CSAKNLWQGATNEKLFF.

The CDR3 reads CASSDGGMKDTQYF. The CDR3 nucleotides read TGTGCCAGCAGTGATGGGGGGATGAAAGATACGCAGTATTTT. The chain is built from TRBV2 and TRBJ2-3; perhaps TRBD2 as D (6 bases). The CDR3 runs 14 residues. V shed 3 bases and J shed 5 bases, with 12 bases lying between them. Germline V gene sequence: CDR1 SNHLY, CDR2 FYNNEI.